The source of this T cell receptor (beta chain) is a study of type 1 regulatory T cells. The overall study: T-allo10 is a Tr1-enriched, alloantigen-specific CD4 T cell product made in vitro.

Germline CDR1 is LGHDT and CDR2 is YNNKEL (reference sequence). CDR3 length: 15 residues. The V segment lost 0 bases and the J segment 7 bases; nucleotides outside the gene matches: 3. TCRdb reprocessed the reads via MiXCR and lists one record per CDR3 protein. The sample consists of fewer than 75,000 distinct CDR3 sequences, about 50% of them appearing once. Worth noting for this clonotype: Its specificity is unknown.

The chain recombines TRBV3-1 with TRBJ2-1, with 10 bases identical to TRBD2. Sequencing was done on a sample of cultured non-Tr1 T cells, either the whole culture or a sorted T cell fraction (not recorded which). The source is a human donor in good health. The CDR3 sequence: CASSQEPSGGNEQFF. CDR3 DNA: TGTGCCAGCAGCCAAGAGCCTAGCGGGGGAAATGAGCAGTTCTTC.